This T cell receptor (beta chain) was obtained from a study of OX40 agonist ivuxolimab in advanced cancers. This CDR3 is built from 18 residues. J gave up 4 bases and V 5 bases, and 12 bases lay outside the gene matches. Per germline, CDR1 SEHNR and CDR2 FQNEAQ (reference sequence). Profiled with immunoSEQ multiplex PCR; TCRdb holds only in-frame clones, not every one. The data contain around 93,000 clones, approximately 87% of them seen just once; the ten biggest clones take up around 1.5%. The specimen comprised CD4+ or CD8+ T cells sorted from blood, sampled in a trial of the OX40 agonist ivuxolimab. The V and J genes are TRBV7-9 and TRBJ2-3; 13 bases line up with TRBD2. This receptor was taken from an adult with an advanced solid tumor such as melanoma, head and neck, liver or kidney cancer. The CDR3 spells CASSLPGGLAGKADTQYF. CDR3 DNA: TGTGCCAGCAGCCTACCCGGGGGACTAGCGGGAAAAGCAGATACGCAGTATTTT.